A single TCR beta chain is shown here with its context. Its matching antigen is unknown. Next came a second PCR, run for roughly 7 to 12 cycles, which used a sample-barcoded 5' primer along with a J-beta primer mix. TCRdb passed the 5' RACE reads through MiXCR, listing each CDR3 protein once. In the table there are under 800,000 distinct CDR3 sequences, about 42% of which are singletons. The data were obtained in a study of blood T cells in healthy people across ages. Overall study findings and caveats: Among long-lived donors, naive CD4+ cells were more numerous and diversity higher than in aged donors.

V was shortened by 3 bases and J by 5 bases, with 13 bases between the two germline ends. Germline CDR1 is LGHDT and CDR2 is YNNKEL (reference sequence). This CDR3 is 14 amino acids long. Total RNA amounts of at least 6 micrograms were extracted per sample. This chain uses TRBV3-1 with TRBJ2-5, with D unclear. This sequence was found in an older woman in good health. The specimen sequenced was blood. CDR3 protein: CASSQGYPGETQYF. In DNA form, the CDR3 reads TGTGCCAGCAGCCAGGGCTACCCCGGGGAGACCCAGTACTTC.